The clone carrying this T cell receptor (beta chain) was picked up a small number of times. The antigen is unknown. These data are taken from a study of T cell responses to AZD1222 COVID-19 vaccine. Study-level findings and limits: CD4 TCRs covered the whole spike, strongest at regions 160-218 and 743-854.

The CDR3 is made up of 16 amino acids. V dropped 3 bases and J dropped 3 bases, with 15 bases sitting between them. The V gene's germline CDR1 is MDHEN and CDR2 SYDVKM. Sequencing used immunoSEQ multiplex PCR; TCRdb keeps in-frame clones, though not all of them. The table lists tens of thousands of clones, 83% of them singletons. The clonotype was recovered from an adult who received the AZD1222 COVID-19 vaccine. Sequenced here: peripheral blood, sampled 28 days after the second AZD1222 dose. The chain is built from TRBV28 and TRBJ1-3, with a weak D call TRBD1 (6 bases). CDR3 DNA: TGTGCCAGCAGTTTGTTACAGGGCTATGGTGGAAACACCATATATTTT. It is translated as CASSLLQGYGGNTIYF.